This TCR beta chain is drawn from a study of cytomegalovirus exposure and HLA in healthy donors. Looking at the study overall: Falling in the Caucasian-associated ancestry cluster were 65% to 90% of approximately 410 genotyped donors.

PCR employed 60 Vbeta and 13 Jbeta primers. Sequencing was performed with immunoSEQ multiplex PCR; in TCRdb, only in-frame clones are kept and a portion is missing. The table has around 67,000 clones, 80% to 90% seen once. Trimming took 5 bases from V and 2 from J; bases not matched to a gene: 6. The CDR3 is made up of 17 amino acids. Germline loops: CDR1 SGHVS, CDR2 FNYEAQ. On this clone itself: The antigen remains undetermined.

Notes on the study in general: Specificity for CMV antigens was confirmed in vitro for a few of the CMV-associated chains.

V usage is TRBV7-6 and J usage is TRBJ2-3, with TRBD2 identical over 14 bases. The source of this sequence is a woman in her 30s in good health and CMV-seropositive. Material: PBMCs. The CDR3 nucleotides read TGTGCCAGCAGCGCGGGACTAGCGGGAGCTTCCACAGATACGCAGTATTTT. This gives the protein CASSAGLAGASTDTQYF.